The T cell receptor beta chain described here comes from a study of cytomegalovirus exposure and HLA in healthy donors. Trimming took off 3 bases at V and 2 bases at J, with 9 bases between the two ends. CDR1 is MNHEY, CDR2 SMNVEV, per germline (reference sequence). This CDR3 has 14 residues. This PCR relied on a set of 60 Vbeta primers and 13 Jbeta primers. Profiled with immunoSEQ multiplex PCR; TCRdb holds only in-frame clones, not every one. The sample holds roughly 150,000 clones, 80% seen once. Note on this clone: The antigen is unknown.

General study findings and limits: The study put some 150 TCR beta chains on its list as cytomegalovirus-associated.

Sequenced: PBMCs. The chain recombines TRBV27 with TRBJ2-3; tentatively, D is TRBD2 (5 bases). This clonotype was obtained from a female donor in good health and CMV-seronegative. CDR3 DNA sequence: TGTGCCAGCAGTTTGGGCGGGTTCACAGATACGCAGTATTTT. It is translated as CASSLGGFTDTQYF.